A single sample gave rise to the 14 T cell receptor beta chains below, sequenced in a study of blood T cell repertoires in COVID-19. Sequencing used immunoSEQ multiplex PCR; TCRdb keeps in-frame clones, though not all of them. There are 120,000 or so clones in the sample; roughly four fifths occur only once, and 9.5% to 13% lies in the top ten. Sequenced sample: peripheral blood. The receptors here all came from a human donor in a cohort sampled during active COVID-19.

In this sample, this clone turned up a few times. V gene TRBV7-2 combines with J gene TRBJ1-4; 8 bases fit TRBD1. From germline, CDR1 is SGHTA and CDR2 FQGNSA. The CDR3 covers 16 residues. Trimming at V came to 4 bases and at J to 2 bases, leaving 6 bases not matched to a gene. The CDR3 protein is CASSSVRGLTNEKLFF. The CDR3 bases are TGTGCCAGCAGCTCTGTCAGGGGGCTGACTAATGAAAAACTGTTTTTT.

This rearrangement joins TRBV6-2 or TRBV6-3 to TRBJ2-5; 11 positions match TRBD2. CDR1 is MNHEY, CDR2 SVGEGT, per germline. The CDR3 is 14 amino acids. The V and J ends lost 9 bases and 5 bases, in that order; junction bases with no gene match: 8. The CDR3 nucleotides read TGTGCCAGTAACCCTAGCGGGGGGTTTGAGACCCAGTACTTC. Its protein is CASNPSGGFETQYF.

The rearrangement uses TRBV12-3 or TRBV12-4 and TRBJ2-1, with 7 bases aligning to TRBD2. V gave up 6 bases and J gave up 7 bases; unmatched junction bases: 6. This CDR3 is built from 13 residues. CDR3 sequence reads: CASRRGGGNEQFF. CDR3 coding DNA: TGTGCCAGCAGAAGGGGCGGGGGAAATGAGCAGTTCTTC.

The chain links TRBV27 to TRBJ2-7; 9 bases agree with TRBD1. The CDR3 extends over 15 amino acids. V lost 3 bases to trimming and J lost 5 bases; unmatched junction nucleotides: 8. CDR1 MNHEY and CDR2 SMNVEV come from the germline V gene (reference sequence). In nucleotides, the CDR3 is TGTGCCAGCAGTTTTACGGACAGGGGATTCCACGAGCAGTACTTC. Its translation is CASSFTDRGFHEQYF.

The gene calls are TRBV7-2 and TRBJ1-4, with D possibly TRBD1 on 6 matching bases. The CDR3 is made up of 15 amino acids. The V end lost 5 bases, the J end lost 3 bases, and 13 bases lay between the germline ends. Germline V gene sequence: CDR1 SGHTA, CDR2 FQGNSA. The CDR3 DNA sequence: TGTGCCAGCAGCCCACGGACAGATTCTAATGAAAAACTGTTTTTT. Amino acid sequence: CASSPRTDSNEKLFF. The full variable domain, completed using reference TRBV7-2 and TRBJ1-4, is GAGVSQSPSNKVTEKGKDVELRCDPISGHTALYWYRQSLGQGLEFLIYFQGNSAPDKSGLPSDRFSAERTGGSVSTLTIQRTQQEDSAVYLCASSPRTDSNEKLFFGSGTQLSVL.

The genes are TRBV7-2 and TRBJ1-1, with D tentatively TRBD1 (6 bases). CDR3 length equals 16 residues. Trimming removed 0 bases from V and 1 base from J, with 12 bases in between. CDR1 is SGHTA and CDR2 is FQGNSA in the germline V gene. CDR3 sequence reads: CASSLASAGANTEAFF. The DNA of the CDR3 is TGTGCCAGCAGCTTAGCGTCGGCAGGGGCGAACACTGAAGCTTTCTTT.

This clone was recorded a few times. The chain links TRBV6-5 to TRBJ1-5; D gene ambiguous. The V end was cut by 8 bases, the J end by 0 bases, with 14 bases between. Germline V gene data show CDR1 as MNHEY and CDR2 as SVGAGI. There are 15 residues in the CDR3. The CDR3 loop is CASRSGVYSNQPQHF. The CDR3, as DNA: TGTGCCAGCCGTTCCGGGGTTTATAGCAATCAGCCCCAGCATTTT.

The CDR3, as DNA: TGTGCCAGCAGCCAGCTCCTCCACATGAACACTGAAGCTTTCTTT. Translating it yields CASSQLLHMNTEAFF. The chain uses TRBV4-2 and TRBJ1-1; D gene unclear. The V and J ends lost 3 bases and 0 bases respectively, with 11 bases between them. This CDR3 region has 15 residues. The germline V gene has CDR1 LGHNA and CDR2 YNFKEQ.

In its sample, this clone was seen once. The chain carries TRBV5-6 and TRBJ1-5; 7 bases are shared with TRBD1. The V gene's germline CDR1 is SGHDT and CDR2 YYEEEE. The V and J ends lost 0 bases and 9 bases, in that order; junction bases with no gene match: 6. The CDR3 contains 14 residues. The CDR3 protein is CASSLGTGLTPQHF. The CDR3 coding sequence is TGTGCCAGCAGCTTGGGGACAGGCCTTACGCCCCAGCATTTT.

The chain recombines TRBV6-6 with TRBJ2-3; the match to TRBD2 covers 12 bases. CDR1 and CDR2 from the germline V gene are MNHNY and SVGAGI (reference sequence). This CDR3 spans 16 amino acids. With 6 bases clipped from V and 3 bases from J, the junction kept 7 bases outside the gene matches. The DNA of the CDR3 is TGTGCCAGCAGGGCTACTAGCGGGGGGTGGACAGATACGCAGTATTTT. It translates to CASRATSGGWTDTQYF.

This clone was seen a few times. V and J are TRBV6-2 or TRBV6-3 and TRBJ2-2; 7 positions agree with TRBD2. V dropped 2 bases and J dropped 3; count of bases not matched to a gene: 6. The CDR3 runs to 16 residues. Germline V gene sequence: CDR1 MNHEY, CDR2 SVGEGT. The CDR3 region has the DNA TGTGCCAGCAGTTACACCGCGGGGAGGGACACCGGGGAGCTGTTTTTT. Translated, it gives CASSYTAGRDTGELFF.

This clone was counted once. The CDR3 sequence is CASGGQGGGNQPQHF. CDR3 coding DNA: TGTGCCAGCGGGGGACAGGGCGGTGGCAATCAGCCCCAGCATTTT. This rearrangement joins TRBV6-5 to TRBJ1-5, with 9 bases matching TRBD1. The CDR3 is 15 residues long. Trimming cost V 8 bases and J 2 bases; bases outside gene matches: 7. Germline V gives CDR1 MNHEY, CDR2 SVGAGI.

The V gene is TRBV5-6, the J gene TRBJ1-1, with 8 nucleotides matching TRBD1. V lost 8 bases, J lost 1 base, and 4 bases stayed unmatched. The CDR3 sequence is 13 residues long. Germline assignment: CDR1 SGHDT and CDR2 YYEEEE. As DNA, the CDR3 is TGTGCCAGTGCAGGGGGCTGGAACACTGAAGCTTTCTTT. It encodes CASAGGWNTEAFF.

The chain links TRBV6-5 to TRBJ2-7; maybe TRBD2 (5 bases). CDR1 is MNHEY, CDR2 SVGAGI, per germline. The CDR3 is 16 residues long. V was clipped by 4 bases and J by 5 bases, with 21 bases between them. The CDR3 bases are TGTGCCAGCAGTTCTCTCCCGGGAAGGCGGGTGGACGAGCAGTACTTC. This codes for CASSSLPGRRVDEQYF.